This T cell receptor beta chain was observed in a study of cytomegalovirus exposure and HLA in healthy donors. The V segment lost 2 bases and the J segment 9 bases; nucleotides outside the gene matches: 6. Per germline, CDR1 MNHNS and CDR2 SASEGT. The CDR3 runs to 14 residues. 60 Vbeta and 13 Jbeta primers were used in PCR. Data came from immunoSEQ multiplex PCR; TCRdb stores just in-frame clones and leaves some out. The sample has about 160,000 clones, 77% seen once; the top ten hold approximately 7%. The sample was PBMCs. The source of this sequence is a male donor in good health and CMV-seropositive. J is TRBJ1-2 and V is TRBV6-1, with 10 bases identical to TRBD1. The CDR3 loop is CASSERQGAMSYTF. The CDR3 DNA sequence: TGTGCCAGCAGTGAAAGACAGGGGGCTATGAGCTACACCTTC.